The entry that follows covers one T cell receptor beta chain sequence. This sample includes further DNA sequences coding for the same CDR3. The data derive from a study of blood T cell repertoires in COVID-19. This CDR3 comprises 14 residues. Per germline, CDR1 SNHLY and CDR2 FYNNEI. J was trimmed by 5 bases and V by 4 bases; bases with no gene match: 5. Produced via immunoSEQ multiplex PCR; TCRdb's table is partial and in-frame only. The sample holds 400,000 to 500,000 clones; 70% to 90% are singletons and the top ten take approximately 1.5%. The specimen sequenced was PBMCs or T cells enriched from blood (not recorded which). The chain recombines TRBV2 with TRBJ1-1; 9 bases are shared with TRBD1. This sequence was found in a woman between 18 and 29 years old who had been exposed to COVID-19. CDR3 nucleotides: TGTGCCAGCAGTGCAACAGGGGGCTTAACTGAAGCTTTCTTT. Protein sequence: CASSATGGLTEAFF.